These 12 T cell receptor beta chains share one sample of origin, sequenced in a study of T cells in Graves' hyperthyroidism and ophthalmopathy (dated by TCRdb to about 2019). The protocol used for the library was multiplex PCR. Instrument on record: Illumina HiSeq 2000. The TCR beta CDR3 regions were amplified from RNA transcripts. A first-round RT-PCR of the TCR CDR3 used the HTBI primer set with the Qiagen OneStep RT-PCR kit. In-frame beta chains were kept once TCRdb had trimmed the public reads at Q25 with fastp and called clones with MiXCR. Records with the same CDR3 protein are collapsed into one entry carrying the most frequent genes and DNA. The sample profile shows 200,000 to 300,000 distinct CDR3 sequences; roughly a quarter of them were found once. The ten largest clones represent under 40% of the sample. Input material: blood. These receptors were obtained from a woman aged 40 to 49 with Graves' ophthalmopathy.

The chain joins TRBV27 to TRBJ2-1; 13 bases fit TRBD2. J gave up 0 bases and V 4 bases, and 15 bases lay outside the gene matches. Germline loops: CDR1 MNHEY, CDR2 SMNVEV (reference sequence). The CDR3 is 21 residues long. The CDR3 DNA follows: TGTGCCAGCAGTTCCAACCCAGGACTAGCGGGAGCGTTTGGCTCCTACAATGAGCAGTTCTTC. It is translated as CASSSNPGLAGAFGSYNEQFF.

This clonotype was observed a handful of times. V gene TRBV9 combines with J gene TRBJ2-7, with TRBD1 identical over 7 bases. The CDR3 is 16 residues long. From germline, CDR1 is SGDLS and CDR2 YYNGEE. Trimming at V came to 3 bases and at J to 0 bases, leaving 9 bases not matched to a gene. The CDR3 is CASSDNRDSHSYEQYF. In nucleotides, the CDR3 is TGTGCCAGCAGCGACAACCGGGACAGCCACTCCTACGAGCAGTACTTC.

This clonotype was counted many times. V gene TRBV14 combines with J gene TRBJ2-2, with 8 bases lining up with TRBD1. The trim removed 5 bases at V and 6 bases at J, leaving 5 bases unmatched. Germline values: CDR1 SGHDN, CDR2 FVKESK. This CDR3 is 14 amino acids long. The CDR3 sequence is CASSTDRGAGELFF. The CDR3 region has the DNA TGTGCCAGCAGCACCGACAGGGGTGCCGGGGAGCTGTTTTTT.

In its sample, this clonotype was seen a few times. This sequence joins TRBV12-5 and TRBJ2-5, with D possibly matching TRBD1 (5 bases). Trimming cost V 6 bases and J 5 bases, with 7 bases left between them. Germline V gene data show CDR1 as LGHNT and CDR2 as FRNRAP. The CDR3 is made up of 11 amino acids. In DNA, the CDR3 is TGTGCTAGTGGGACAGCGGAGACCCAGTACTTC. Translation: CASGTAETQYF.

This clonotype was counted at least ten times. The chain is built from TRBV29-1 and TRBJ2-5, with 7 bases fitting TRBD1. Germline trimming cut 7 bases from V and 2 bases from J; bases unmatched to any gene: 10. Germline V lookup: CDR1 SQVTM, CDR2 ANQGSEA. This CDR3 contains 14 residues. The chain's CDR3 is CSAYPGQIQETQYF. The DNA of the CDR3 is TGCAGCGCGTATCCGGGACAGATACAAGAGACCCAGTACTTC.

This clonotype was observed at least ten times. Since a much larger clone is just one base distant, this may be a read error. The chain uses TRBV28 and TRBJ2-4; 8 nucleotides match TRBD1. In germline, CDR1 is MDHEN, CDR2 SYDVKM. CDR3 size: 15 residues. The CDR3 is CATSSQGVAKNIQYF. The DNA for the CDR3 is TGTGCCACCAGTTCACAGGGGGTAGCCAAAAACATTCAGTACTTC.

At least ten counts were recorded for this clonotype. This chain joins TRBV7-2 and TRBJ2-5, with D hard to call. V lost 1 base, J lost 5 bases, and 8 bases lay in between. This CDR3 is built from 13 residues. The germline CDR1 and CDR2 sequences are SGHTA and FQGNSA. The CDR3 loop is CASSLGSVETQYF. CDR3 in DNA: TGTGCCAGCAGCTTAGGTTCCGTCGAGACCCAGTACTTC.

Turning to this clonotype: This clone may be a read error of a much larger clone one base away. The chain couples TRBV29-1 to TRBJ2-7, with D possibly being TRBD2 (7 bases). Germline CDR1 SQVTM, CDR2 ANQGSEA. Between the trimmed V and J ends, which lost 7 bases and 7 bases, there was a span of 20 bases. This CDR3 has 13 residues. The CDR3 bases are TGCAGCGCTCACTATGGGGGGGCCTGGGAGCAGTACTTC. Protein sequence: CSAHYGGAWEQYF.

This clonotype was observed at least ten times. The chain employs TRBV30 and TRBJ2-7; tentative D call: TRBD2 (5 bases). Trimming cost V 6 bases and J 2 bases, with 17 bases left between them. Germline loops: CDR1 GTSNPN, CDR2 SVGIG (reference sequence). This CDR3 spans 14 amino acids. The CDR3 loop reads CACSRGIRPYEQYF. CDR3 nucleotides: TGTGCCTGTTCTCGGGGTATCCGACCCTACGAGCAGTACTTC.

The genes are TRBV24-1 and TRBJ1-1; D remains unclear. CDR1 KGHDR and CDR2 SFDVKD come from the germline V gene. The CDR3 has 14 amino acids. Trimming took off 7 bases at V and 4 bases at J, with 15 bases between the two ends. CDR3 protein: CATSPGDWGTEAFF. For the CDR3, the DNA is TGTGCCACCAGCCCCGGGGATTGGGGCACTGAAGCTTTCTTT.

This clonotype was counted many times. The chain carries TRBV11-2 and TRBJ2-2; D might be TRBD1 (5 bases). The V end was cut by 5 bases, the J end by 1 base, with 20 bases between. Germline lookup yields CDR1 SGHAT and CDR2 FQNNGV. The CDR3 covers 18 residues. In DNA, the CDR3 is TGTGCCAGCAGCCCGAACTGGCGCAGGGAAAAGAACACCGGGGAGCTGTTTTTT. This sequence encodes CASSPNWRREKNTGELFF.

In this sample, this clonotype turned up many times. The rearrangement uses TRBV6-5 and TRBJ2-2, with D unclear. Germline CDR1 is MNHEY and CDR2 is SVGAGI. V was clipped by 5 bases and J by 0 bases, with 10 bases between them. This CDR3 contains 15 residues. CDR3 nucleotide sequence: TGTGCCAGCAGTAACGACGGCGCGAACACCGGGGAGCTGTTTTTT. Amino acid sequence: CASSNDGANTGELFF.